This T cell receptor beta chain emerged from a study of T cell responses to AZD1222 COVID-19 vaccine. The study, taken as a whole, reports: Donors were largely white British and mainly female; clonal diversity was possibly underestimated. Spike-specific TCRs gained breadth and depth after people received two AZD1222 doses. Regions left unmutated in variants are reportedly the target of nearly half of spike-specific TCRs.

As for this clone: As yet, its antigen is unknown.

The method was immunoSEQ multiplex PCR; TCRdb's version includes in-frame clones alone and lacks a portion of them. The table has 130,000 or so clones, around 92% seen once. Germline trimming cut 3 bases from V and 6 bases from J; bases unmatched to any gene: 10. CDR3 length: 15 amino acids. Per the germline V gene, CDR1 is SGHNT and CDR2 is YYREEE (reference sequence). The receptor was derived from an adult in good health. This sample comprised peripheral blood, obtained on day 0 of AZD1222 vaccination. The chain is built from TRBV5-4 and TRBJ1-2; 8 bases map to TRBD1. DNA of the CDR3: TGTGCCAGCAGCTCCCGGACAGGGTTGATCAATGGCTACACCTTC. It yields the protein CASSSRTGLINGYTF.